Listed here is a single TCR beta chain. This sample was included in a study of patients and donors after allogeneic stem cell transplantation. There are 18 residues in the CDR3. J lost 1 base, V lost 4 bases, and 3 bases had no gene match. The germline CDR1 and CDR2 sequences are MNHEY and SVGAGI. TCRdb reprocessed the RT-PCR reads via MiXCR and lists one record per CDR3 protein. The sample records fewer than 500,000 distinct CDR3 sequences, 16% being singletons. Sequenced sample: blood, either unsorted or a sorted T cell fraction (not recorded which). This chain uses TRBV6-5 with TRBJ2-6, with TRBD2 matching 14 bases. This TCR was sampled from a human donor who was either an allogeneic HSCT recipient or a stem cell or donor lymphocyte infusion donor (not recorded which). It is not recorded whose cells these are; they may come from a transplant donor. CDR3 nucleotide sequence: TGTGCCAGCAGTTCCGGACTAGCGGGAGGTTCTGGGGCCAACGTCCTGACTTTC. Translation: CASSSGLAGGSGANVLTF.